These 29 T cell receptor beta chains came from one sample sequenced in a study of blood T cell repertoires in COVID-19. The assay was immunoSEQ multiplex PCR, and TCRdb's table has in-frame clones only and misses some. The sample comprises roughly 380,000 clones, approximately 77% of which are singletons, and more than 0.95% rests with the top ten. Sequenced input: peripheral blood. All receptors come from a human donor with acute or convalescent COVID-19. The donor label of this sample is uncertain.

This sequence joins TRBV6-5 and TRBJ1-2, with D unclear. From germline, CDR1 is MNHEY and CDR2 SVGAGI. Trimming pared 4 bases from V and 3 bases from J, leaving 9 bases between. This CDR3 region has 13 residues. In DNA, the CDR3 is TGTGCCAGCAGTTTAGTTCCCGACTATGGCTACACCTTC. The encoded protein is CASSLVPDYGYTF.

The genes are TRBV7-9 and TRBJ2-1; 8 bases line up with TRBD2. Looked up from germline, CDR1 is SEHNR and CDR2 is FQNEAQ (reference sequence). This CDR3 contains 14 residues. V shed 5 bases, J shed 6 bases, and the junction held 6 bases outside the gene matches. Here the CDR3 DNA reads TGTGCCAGCAGCCTCGGGGGGGCCCCCAATGAGCAGTTCTTC. It translates to CASSLGGAPNEQFF.

This chain uses TRBV5-8 with TRBJ1-6; D gene uncertain. The CDR3 has 14 residues. Germline V gives CDR1 SGHTS, CDR2 YDEGEE. V was clipped by 4 bases and J by 3 bases, with 8 bases between them. CDR3 residues: CASSREIYNSPLHF. CDR3 bases: TGTGCCAGCAGCCGGGAAATCTATAATTCACCCCTCCACTTT.

V and J are TRBV20-1 and TRBJ1-2; 8 bases align to TRBD1. Trimming removed 3 bases from V and 5 bases from J; junction bases left unmatched: 8. Per the germline V gene, CDR1 is DFQATT and CDR2 is SNEGSKA (reference sequence). This CDR3 is 14 amino acids long. DNA for the CDR3: TGCAGTGCTAGTAGACAGGGGATAGGGTATGGCTACACCTTC. Amino acid sequence: CSASRQGIGYGYTF.

The V call is TRBV14, the J call TRBJ2-7; TRBD2 matches 8 bases. The germline gives CDR1 SGHDN, CDR2 FVKESK. The CDR3 has 15 residues. V lost 3 bases to trimming and J lost 3 bases; unmatched junction nucleotides: 7. CDR3 DNA sequence: TGTGCCAGCAGCCACCCGGGGGGGAACATCTACGAGCAGTACTTC. Residues: CASSHPGGNIYEQYF.

The chain employs TRBV5-1 and TRBJ2-3, with 13 bases lining up with TRBD2. The CDR3 length is 18 residues. Germline values: CDR1 SGHRS, CDR2 YFSETQ. V dropped 4 bases and J dropped 0; count of bases not matched to a gene: 8. The chain's CDR3 is CASSPRTSGGPSTDTQYF. DNA of the CDR3: TGCGCCAGCAGCCCACGGACTAGCGGGGGCCCTAGCACAGATACGCAGTATTTT. Full variable domain (outside the CDR3, taken from reference TRBV5-1 and TRBJ2-3): KAGVTQTPRYLIKTRGQQVTLSCSPISGHRSVSWYQQTPGQGLQFLFEYFSETQRNKGNFPGRFSGRQFSNSRSEMNVSTLELGDSALYLCASSPRTSGGPSTDTQYFGPGTRLTVL.

The chain couples TRBV5-6 to TRBJ2-5; the D is unclear. The CDR3 totals 14 residues. V lost 4 bases, J lost 1 base, and 11 bases lay in between. Germline CDR1 and CDR2: SGHDT and YYEEEE. CDR3 bases: TGTGCCAGCAGCCCTGGGCCTACCCAAGAGACCCAGTACTTC. Amino acid sequence: CASSPGPTQETQYF.

This clone has only a few counts. The chain has TRBV3-1 (or the pseudogene TRBV3-2) and TRBJ1-6, with D possibly TRBD1 on 6 matching bases. V was cut by 4 bases and J by 5 bases, with 12 bases left in between. The CDR3 has 15 amino acids. Germline CDR1 LGHDT, CDR2 YNNKEL (reference sequence). CDR3 bases: TGTGCCAGCAGCCCACGGGACATTCATAATTCACCCCTCCACTTT. Protein product: CASSPRDIHNSPLHF.

The V gene is TRBV23-1, the J gene TRBJ2-3; no reliable D call. TRBV23-1 is treated as an ORF (open reading frame) with a function not yet certain. This CDR3 contains 17 residues. Trimming took off 0 bases at V and 4 bases at J, with 17 bases between the two ends. DNA for the CDR3: TGCGCCAGCAGTCAATCGGCTGTTGTTCTTCAAGCAGATACGCAGTATTTT. This encodes CASSQSAVVLQADTQYF.

This chain links TRBV5-1 with TRBJ2-1; 9 bases are shared with TRBD2. Trimming cost V 6 bases and J 6 bases; bases outside gene matches: 10. From germline, CDR1 is SGHRS and CDR2 YFSETQ. The CDR3 has 15 amino acids. The CDR3 protein is CASIRDSGRGNEQFF. The CDR3, as DNA: TGCGCCAGCATCAGGGATAGCGGGAGAGGCAATGAGCAGTTCTTC.

This chain joins TRBV29-1 and TRBJ2-2, with TRBD1 matching over 9 bases. This CDR3 spans 14 amino acids. Germline V gene lookup returns CDR1 SQVTM and CDR2 ANQGSEA. With 7 bases clipped from V and 0 bases from J, the junction kept 3 bases outside the gene matches. The CDR3: CSARDRANTGELFF. The CDR3 DNA sequence: TGCAGCGCCAGGGACAGGGCGAACACCGGGGAGCTGTTTTTT.

The chain combines TRBV18 with TRBJ1-5; possible D gene TRBD1, 6 bases. Germline CDR1 KGHSH, CDR2 LQKENI. The CDR3 is made up of 15 amino acids. Trimming cost V 3 bases and J 7 bases, with 16 bases left between them. In DNA form, the CDR3 reads TGTGCCAGCTCACCGACTACAGGGCAGGAGCAGCCCCAGCATTTT. This gives the protein CASSPTTGQEQPQHF.

This sequence joins TRBV19 and TRBJ1-5, with D unclear. This CDR3 is built from 12 residues. Germline lookup yields CDR1 LNHDA and CDR2 SQIVND (reference sequence). Trimming removed 1 base at V and 9 bases at J, with 7 bases between. CDR3: CASSIANGPQHF. The CDR3 DNA follows: TGTGCCAGTAGTATAGCCAACGGGCCCCAGCATTTT.

V and J are TRBV7-2 and TRBJ2-2; 8 positions agree with TRBD2. The CDR3 contains 16 residues. Germline lookup yields CDR1 SGHTA and CDR2 FQGNSA. The V and J ends lost 5 bases and 4 bases, in that order; junction bases with no gene match: 9. Here the CDR3 DNA reads TGTGCCAGCAGCCTACCGGGACTAGGGGCCACCGGGGAGCTGTTTTTT. This gives the protein CASSLPGLGATGELFF.

The chain carries TRBV5-4 and TRBJ2-7, with 8 bases matching TRBD2. CDR3 length: 15 amino acids. CDR1 is SGHNT, CDR2 YYREEE, per germline (reference sequence). V lost 0 bases to trimming and J lost 0 bases; unmatched junction nucleotides: 2. The CDR3 sequence is CASSLAGGPSYEQYF. The CDR3 DNA reads as TGTGCCAGCAGCTTGGCGGGGGGGCCCTCCTACGAGCAGTACTTC.

The CDR3 region has the DNA TGTGCCAGTTCACGGACAGATAACATTCAGTACTTC. The encoded protein is CASSRTDNIQYF. V gene TRBV10-3 combines with J gene TRBJ2-4, with D possibly TRBD1 on 6 matching bases. From germline, CDR1 is ENHRY and CDR2 SYGVKD. V lost 10 bases and J 7 bases, leaving 14 bases between the germline ends. This CDR3 contains 12 residues.

This chain links TRBV5-8 with TRBJ2-5; 10 nucleotides line up with TRBD2. Germline CDR1 reads SGHTS; CDR2 reads YDEGEE. The CDR3 is 16 residues long. The ends lost 3 bases at V and 5 bases at J; junction bases unmatched: 10. CDR3 coding DNA: TGTGCCAGCAGCTGGGCGGGACTAGCGCAGGGGGAGACCCAGTACTTC. Amino acid sequence: CASSWAGLAQGETQYF.

The V gene is TRBV5-1, the J gene TRBJ1-2; maybe TRBD1 (5 bases). V was cut by 0 bases and J by 0 bases, with 9 bases left in between. Germline CDR1 reads SGHRS; CDR2 reads YFSETQ. The CDR3 contains 15 residues. CDR3 loop: CASSLDAGTNYGYTF. CDR3 DNA: TGCGCCAGCAGCTTGGACGCAGGGACTAACTATGGCTACACCTTC.

Many counts were recorded for this clone. V is TRBV27 and J is TRBJ1-6; D perhaps matches TRBD1 (6 bases). This CDR3 is built from 19 residues. Trimming pared 4 bases from V and 6 bases from J, leaving 25 bases between. The germline V gene encodes CDR1 MNHEY and CDR2 SMNVEV (reference sequence). CDR3 nucleotide sequence: TGTGCCAGCAGTTCCCTCCAGGGAGGGGGGGGCTATCCTAATTCACCCCTCCACTTT. Translating it yields CASSSLQGGGGYPNSPLHF.

This clone came up once. This rearrangement joins TRBV20-1 to TRBJ2-7; D might be TRBD2 (5 bases). Trimming stripped 5 bases from V and 3 bases from J, with 8 bases between. The CDR3 spans 11 residues. Germline values: CDR1 DFQATT, CDR2 SNEGSKA (reference sequence). This CDR3 reads CSALRGYEQYF. DNA of the CDR3: TGCAGTGCTCTACGGGGCTACGAGCAGTACTTC.

This clone was recorded a few times. The genes are TRBV3-1 (or the pseudogene TRBV3-2) and TRBJ1-4; tentatively, D is TRBD1 (5 bases). Per germline, CDR1 LGHDT and CDR2 YNNKEL (reference sequence). The V and J ends lost 3 bases and 5 bases respectively, with 19 bases between them. This CDR3 comprises 17 residues. The CDR3: CASSQRGRGVLNEKLFF. In nucleotides, the CDR3 is TGTGCCAGCAGCCAGCGAGGCCGGGGGGTCCTAAATGAAAAACTGTTTTTT.

The chain couples TRBV27 to TRBJ1-6; D gene unclear. This CDR3 region has 14 residues. Deletions cut 6 bases from V and 7 bases from J, with 13 bases between. Germline CDR1 MNHEY, CDR2 SMNVEV (reference sequence). DNA for the CDR3: TGTGCCAGCAGGGCCGAAATTTGGAATTCACCCCTCCACTTT. This sequence encodes CASRAEIWNSPLHF.

The rearrangement uses TRBV5-1 and TRBJ2-2, with D unresolved. The CDR3 covers 13 residues. V lost 0 bases and J 6 bases, leaving 6 bases between the germline ends. CDR1 and CDR2 from the germline V gene are SGHRS and YFSETQ. For the CDR3, the DNA is TGCGCCAGCAGCTTGGGACTCGCCGGGGAGCTGTTTTTT. It codes for CASSLGLAGELFF.

The rearrangement links TRBV7-9 to TRBJ2-7; 7 bases are a match to TRBD1. CDR3 length equals 15 residues. Germline V CDR1 and CDR2: SEHNR, FQNEAQ (reference sequence). The V gene end was trimmed by 5 bases and the J gene end by 3 bases; junction bases not matched to a gene: 10. CDR3 DNA sequence: TGTGCCAGCAGCAGACAGGGACACAATGACTACGAGCAGTACTTC. Translated, it gives CASSRQGHNDYEQYF.

The chain employs TRBV5-1 and TRBJ2-7, with 7 bases fitting TRBD1. This CDR3 contains 13 residues. Germline CDR1 reads SGHRS; CDR2 reads YFSETQ. J lost 11 bases, V lost 5 bases, and 13 bases had no gene match. The CDR3, as DNA: TGCGCCAGCAGACTTACTCCCGGGACAGAGGAGTACTTC. This translates into CASRLTPGTEEYF.

The chain carries TRBV5-4 and TRBJ2-3; 13 bases match TRBD2. The CDR3 is made up of 16 amino acids. Looked up from germline, CDR1 is SGHNT and CDR2 is YYREEE (reference sequence). J gave up 1 base and V 4 bases, and 3 bases lay outside the gene matches. In nucleotides, the CDR3 is TGTGCCAGCAGCGGGGGACTAGCGGGACGCACAGATACGCAGTATTTT. Amino acid sequence: CASSGGLAGRTDTQYF. The full variable domain, its missing parts supplied by reference TRBV5-4 and TRBJ2-3, is ETGVTQSPTHLIKTRGQQVTLRCSSQSGHNTVSWYQQALGQGPQFIFQYYREEENGRGNFPPRFSGLQFPNYSSELNVNALELDDSALYLCASSGGLAGRTDTQYFGPGTRLTVL.

The genes are TRBV5-1 and TRBJ1-1; a weak D match, TRBD1 (5 bases). V shed 0 bases and J shed 5 bases, with 14 bases lying between them. This CDR3 comprises 15 residues. CDR1 and CDR2 from the germline V gene are SGHRS and YFSETQ. CDR3 protein: CASSLVLSQGTEAFF. The CDR3, as DNA: TGCGCCAGCAGCTTGGTATTGAGTCAGGGTACTGAAGCTTTCTTT.

This sequence joins TRBV5-1 and TRBJ2-1; 8 nucleotides agree with TRBD1. J lost 3 bases, V lost 0 bases, and 5 bases had no gene match. Germline CDR1 SGHRS, CDR2 YFSETQ. This CDR3 comprises 16 residues. The CDR3 region is CASSLVPGQDYNEQFF. CDR3 sequence (DNA): TGCGCCAGCAGCTTGGTCCCGGGACAGGACTACAATGAGCAGTTCTTC.

The rearrangement uses TRBV15 and TRBJ2-1; 8 nucleotides match TRBD1. The CDR3 has 17 amino acids. With V trimmed by 2 bases and J by 1 base, 7 bases remained unmatched. Germline CDR1 LNHNV, CDR2 YYDKDF (reference sequence). CDR3 sequence reads: CATSRPTHRGSYNEQFF. The CDR3 nucleotides read TGTGCCACCAGCAGACCAACTCACAGGGGGTCCTACAATGAGCAGTTCTTC.